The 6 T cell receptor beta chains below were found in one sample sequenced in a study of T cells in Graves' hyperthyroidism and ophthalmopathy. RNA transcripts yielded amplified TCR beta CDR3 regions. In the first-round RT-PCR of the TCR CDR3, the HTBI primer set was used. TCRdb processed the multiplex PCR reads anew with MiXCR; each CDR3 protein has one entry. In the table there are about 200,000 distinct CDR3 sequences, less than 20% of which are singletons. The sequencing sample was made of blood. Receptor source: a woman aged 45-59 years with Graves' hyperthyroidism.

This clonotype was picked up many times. The chain's CDR3 is CASSLVGQFTEAFF. The CDR3 DNA follows: TGTGCCAGCAGCTTAGTCGGACAATTCACTGAAGCTTTCTTT. The V and J genes are TRBV7-9 and TRBJ1-1, with D perhaps TRBD1 (5 bases). Germline V CDR1 and CDR2: SEHNR, FQNEAQ (reference sequence). CDR3 length: 14 residues. Trimming took off 1 base at V and 4 bases at J, with 10 bases between the two ends. Complete variable domain (other parts from reference TRBV7-9 and TRBJ1-1): DTGVSQNPRHKITKRGQNVTFRCDPISEHNRLYWYRQTLGQGPEFLTYFQNEAQLEKSRLLSDRFSAERPKGSFSTLEIQRTEQGDSAMYLCASSLVGQFTEAFFGQGTRLTVV.

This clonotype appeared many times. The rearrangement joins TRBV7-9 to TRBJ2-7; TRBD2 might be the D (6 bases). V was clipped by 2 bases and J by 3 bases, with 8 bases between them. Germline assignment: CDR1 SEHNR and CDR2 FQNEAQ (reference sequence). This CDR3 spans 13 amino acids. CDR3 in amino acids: CASSLRTNYEQYF. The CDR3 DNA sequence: TGTGCCAGCAGCTTACGGACTAACTACGAGCAGTACTTC.

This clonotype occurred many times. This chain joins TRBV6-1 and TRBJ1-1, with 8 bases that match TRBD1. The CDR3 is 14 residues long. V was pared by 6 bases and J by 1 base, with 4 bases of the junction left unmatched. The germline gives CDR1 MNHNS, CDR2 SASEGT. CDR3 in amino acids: CASRPQGGNTEAFF. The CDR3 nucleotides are TGTGCCAGCAGACCACAGGGGGGGAACACTGAAGCTTTCTTT.

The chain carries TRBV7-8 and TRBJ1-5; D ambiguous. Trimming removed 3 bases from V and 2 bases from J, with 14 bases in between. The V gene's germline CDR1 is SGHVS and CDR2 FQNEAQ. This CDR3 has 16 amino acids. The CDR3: CASSFNMFRGNQPQHF. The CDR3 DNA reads TGTGCCAGCAGCTTCAACATGTTCCGGGGCAATCAGCCCCAGCATTTT.

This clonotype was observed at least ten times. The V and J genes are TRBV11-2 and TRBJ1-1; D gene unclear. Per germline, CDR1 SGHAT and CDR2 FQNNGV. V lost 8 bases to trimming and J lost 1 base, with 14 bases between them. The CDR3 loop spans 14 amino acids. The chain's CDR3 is CASQVGKANTEAFF. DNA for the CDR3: TGTGCCAGCCAGGTGGGAAAGGCGAACACTGAAGCTTTCTTT.

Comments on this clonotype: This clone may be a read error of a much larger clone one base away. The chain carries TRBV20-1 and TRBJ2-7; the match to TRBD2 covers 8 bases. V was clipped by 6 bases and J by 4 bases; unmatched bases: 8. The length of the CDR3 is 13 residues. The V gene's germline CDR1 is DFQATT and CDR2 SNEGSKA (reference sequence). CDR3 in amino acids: CSAPKSGSYEQYF. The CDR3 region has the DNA TGCAGTGCACCCAAGAGCGGGAGTTACGAGCAGTACTTC.